One and the same sample provided the 4 T cell receptor beta chains below, sequenced in a study of cytomegalovirus exposure and HLA in healthy donors (dated by TCRdb to about 2017). Libraries were made using the immunoSEQ multiplex PCR assay. The multiplex PCR relied on a mix of 60 forward primers for TCR Vbeta segments and 13 reverse primers for TCR Jbeta segments. TCRdb carries this immuneACCESS record with in-frame sequences only. Its versions omit some clonotypes, under half of them owing to an unresolved V gene in the studies checked, with the rest unexplained. The sample includes 100,000 to 150,000 clones, with roughly 78% observed a single time. Less than 5% of the sample lies in the top ten. Sequencing was performed on PBMCs. Source of these receptors: a man aged 30 to 39 in good health and CMV-seronegative.

The V call is TRBV9, the J call TRBJ2-5; D unclear. The J call may be mistaken, given a closer DNA end match to TRBJ2-7. Germline V gene lookup returns CDR1 SGDLS and CDR2 YYNGEE. This CDR3 has 13 amino acids. In DNA form, the CDR3 reads TGTGCCAGCAGCGTAGACGAGTTCTACGAGCAGTACTTC. Residues: CASSVDEFYEQYF.

This chain links TRBV7-9 with TRBJ1-3; a weak D match, TRBD1 (6 bases). This CDR3 comprises 14 residues. CDR1 is SEHNR and CDR2 is FQNEAQ in the germline V gene (reference sequence). V shed 2 bases and J shed 3 bases, with 8 bases lying between them. The CDR3 spells CASSLTGYGNTIYF. CDR3 in DNA: TGTGCCAGCAGCTTAACAGGGTATGGAAACACCATATATTTT.

This chain joins TRBV7-9 and TRBJ2-7; TRBD1 matches 8 bases. The CDR3 covers 16 residues. CDR1 is SEHNR and CDR2 is FQNEAQ in the germline V gene (reference sequence). Trimming cost V 5 bases and J 0 bases; bases outside gene matches: 9. CDR3 residues: CASSPAGTGSSYEQYF. Written as DNA, the CDR3 is TGTGCCAGCAGCCCCGCCGGGACAGGCAGCTCCTACGAGCAGTACTTC.

The V and J genes are TRBV23-1 and TRBJ2-1, with 10 bases aligning to TRBD1. TRBV23-1 is reported as an ORF; its role is uncertain. The CDR3 loop spans 16 amino acids. With V trimmed by 2 bases and J by 6 bases, 7 bases remained unmatched. The CDR3 DNA sequence: TGCGCCAGCAGTCAACGGGCGGGACAGGGGTGCAATGAGCAGTTCTTC. Translating it yields CASSQRAGQGCNEQFF.